This T cell receptor beta chain came from a study of T cells in Graves' hyperthyroidism and ophthalmopathy. The CDR3 has 17 amino acids. Germline V gene data show CDR1 as KGHSH and CDR2 as LQKENI. V lost 3 bases and J lost 2; bases outside the gene matches: 13. The TCR beta CDR3 regions underwent amplification using RNA transcripts as the source. First-round RT-PCR targeting the TCR CDR3 was performed with the HTBI primer set. Using its own MiXCR run on the multiplex PCR reads, TCRdb lists one record per CDR3 protein. The sample carries more than 450,000 distinct CDR3 sequences, about 15% recorded once.

This TCR was sampled from a middle-aged woman with Graves' hyperthyroidism. The chain uses TRBV18 and TRBJ2-7; 7 bases map to TRBD1. The material sequenced was blood. The CDR3 DNA sequence: TGTGCCAGCTCACCGGGAGTTCGGGACAGAGGGACCTACGAGCAGTACTTC. This encodes CASSPGVRDRGTYEQYF.